This T cell receptor (beta chain) was sequenced for a study of blood T cell repertoires in COVID-19. Study-wide context: Spain, Italy and the United States supplied samples that represented acute and convalescent COVID-19. Sample material is recorded as cDNA or gDNA derived from T cells, B-cell-depleted T cells, or PBMCs.

The V gene lost 7 bases and the J gene lost 1 base, with 5 bases spanning the gap. From germline, CDR1 is DFQATT and CDR2 SNEGSKA (reference sequence). The CDR3 sequence is 11 residues long. Per the authors' pipeline: Amplification of reference gene primers was used by the study to estimate nucleated cell counts. Assay used: immunoSEQ multiplex PCR; TCRdb lists only in-frame clones, some missing. V and J calls plus clone size are reproduced from that table; the DNA served to infer D and trimming. The sample lists about 300,000 clones, about 82% occurring once. This clonotype was obtained from a woman between 50 and 59 years old with acute or convalescent COVID-19. Sequencing was done on a sample of peripheral blood. J is TRBJ1-3 and V is TRBV20-1; D remains unclear. CDR3 in DNA: TGCAGTGTCAGGTCTGGAAACACCATATATTTT. This codes for CSVRSGNTIYF.